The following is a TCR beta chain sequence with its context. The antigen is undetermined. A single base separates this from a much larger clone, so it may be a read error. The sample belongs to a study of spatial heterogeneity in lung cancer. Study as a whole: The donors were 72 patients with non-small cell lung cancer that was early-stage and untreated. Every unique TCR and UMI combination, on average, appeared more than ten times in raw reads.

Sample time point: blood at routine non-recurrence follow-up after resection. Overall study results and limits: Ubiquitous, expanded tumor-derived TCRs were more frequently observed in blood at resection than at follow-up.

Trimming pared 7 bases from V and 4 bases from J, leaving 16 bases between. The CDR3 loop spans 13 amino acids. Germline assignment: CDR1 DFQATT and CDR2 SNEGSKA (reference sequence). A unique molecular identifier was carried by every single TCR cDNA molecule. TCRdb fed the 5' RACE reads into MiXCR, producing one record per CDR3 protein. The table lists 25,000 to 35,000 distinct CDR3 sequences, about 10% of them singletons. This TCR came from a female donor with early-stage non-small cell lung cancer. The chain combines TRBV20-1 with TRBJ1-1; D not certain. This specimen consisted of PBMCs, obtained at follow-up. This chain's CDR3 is CSVRPAFGTEAFF. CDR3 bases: TGCAGTGTCAGACCCGCGTTTGGCACTGAAGCTTTCTTT.